A selection of T cell receptor beta chains follows, all from one sample in a study of blood T cell repertoires in COVID-19. The data were produced by immunoSEQ multiplex PCR, yet TCRdb's version contains in-frame clones alone and is incomplete. The sample yields 60,000 or so clones, 75% to 90% seen once. Specimen: peripheral blood. The receptor set was obtained from a human donor with acute or convalescent COVID-19. The donor label of this sample is uncertain. Both conserved end residues are part of each CDR3. D genes are given only for firm matches. Expanded clones are given a class, and other clones once, few, many or no size at all.

CDR3 length	clone size	V gene	D gene	J gene	CDR3 DNA	CDR3 protein
17	.	TRBV28	TRBD1	TRBJ2-5	TGTGCCAGCAGCCTATTTGCCGGGACAGGGGGTCGAGAGACCCAGTACTTC	CASSLFAGTGGRETQYF
16	.	TRBV9	TRBD1	TRBJ2-7	TGTGCCAGCAGCGTCGGACAGGGGAAGAAGGAGAACGAGCAGTACTTC	CASSVGQGKKENEQYF
14	.	TRBV6-2/TRBV6-3	.	TRBJ2-1	TGTGCCAGCAGTCCAGCCACTAGCTACAATGAGCAGTTCTTC	CASSPATSYNEQFF
15	.	TRBV9	TRBD1	TRBJ2-2	TGTGCCAGCAGCTTGACAGGGGCGGCGACCGGGGAGCTGTTTTTT	CASSLTGAATGELFF
17	once	TRBV5-4	TRBD2	TRBJ2-3	TGTGCCAGCAGCACGGGACTAGCGGGAGGTACCACAGATACGCAGTATTTT	CASSTGLAGGTTDTQYF
14	.	TRBV2	TRBD1	TRBJ1-3	TGTGCCAGCGGACAGGGAAGGACCGGAAACACCATATATTTT	CASGQGRTGNTIYF
16	.	TRBV5-1	TRBD2	TRBJ2-3	TGCGCCAGTCGGACCGGGACTAGCGGGTCCACAGATACGCAGTATTTT	CASRTGTSGSTDTQYF
14	.	TRBV6-5	.	TRBJ2-5	TGTGCCAGCAGTTACGGGGGGGGCCGGGAGACCCAGTACTTC	CASSYGGGRETQYF
14	.	TRBV11-3	.	TRBJ2-3	TGTGCCAGCAGCTTAGGGAGTATCACAGATACGCAGTATTTT	CASSLGSITDTQYF
13	medium-sized	TRBV5-4	.	TRBJ1-2	TGTGCCAGCAGGCCTGACAGTACGTATGGCTACACCTTC	CASRPDSTYGYTF
15	.	TRBV9	TRBD2	TRBJ2-1	TGTGCCAGCAGCCTAGCGGGAGGGCCAAGGAATGAGCAGTTCTTC	CASSLAGGPRNEQFF
13	.	TRBV7-3	.	TRBJ2-7	TGTGCCAGCAGCTTAGGTTCGGCCTACGAGCAGTACTTC	CASSLGSAYEQYF
15	.	TRBV5-1	TRBD1	TRBJ1-3	TGCGCCAGCAGCTTGCAGGGGGCCGCTGGAAACACCATATATTTT	CASSLQGAAGNTIYF
17	.	TRBV19	.	TRBJ1-3	TGTGCCAGTAGCCCTCGGGACACGGGACGCTCTGGAAACACCATATATTTT	CASSPRDTGRSGNTIYF
12	.	TRBV3-1/TRBV3-2	.	TRBJ2-6	TGTGCCAGCAGCCCCCGGTCCTCTTACCTGACTTTC	CASSPRSSYLTF
13	few	TRBV3-1/TRBV3-2	TRBD1	TRBJ2-7	TGTGCCAGCAGCCAACAGGGGGTCGACGAGCAGTACTTC	CASSQQGVDEQYF
16	.	TRBV28	TRBD2	TRBJ2-7	TGTGCCAGCAGTTTATGGACGACTAGCGGGAGTTCTGAGCAGTACTTC	CASSLWTTSGSSEQYF
14	.	TRBV7-2	.	TRBJ1-2	TGTGCCAGCAGCTTCGGGATCGGATTCGGTGGCTACACCTTC	CASSFGIGFGGYTF
17	.	TRBV5-1	.	TRBJ2-1	TGCGCCAGCAGCTTGGCCTCCGGGACAAACTCCTACAATGAGCAGTTCTTC	CASSLASGTNSYNEQFF
20	once	TRBV28	TRBD1	TRBJ1-5	TGTGCCAGCAGCAAAAATCGACAGGGGGCCCTTATTGATAGCAATCAGCCCCAGCATTTT	CASSKNRQGALIDSNQPQHF
13	once	TRBV19	.	TRBJ2-5	TGTGCCAGTAGCAGCAGGGTTTTGGAGACCCAGTACTTC	CASSSRVLETQYF
16	.	TRBV5-1	.	TRBJ2-2	TGCGCCAGCAGCTTGGGGGGGACTCCAATCTCCGGGGAGCTGTTTTTT	CASSLGGTPISGELFF
17	.	TRBV28	.	TRBJ1-5	TGTGCCAGCAGAAGTACCGGAGGGGCGAAGGGCAATCAGCCCCAGCATTTT	CASRSTGGAKGNQPQHF
16	.	TRBV5-4	.	TRBJ1-4	TGTGCCAGCAGCCCGGAGGGGCGAGATCCGGGGGAAAAACTGTTTTTT	CASSPEGRDPGEKLFF
17	.	TRBV5-4	TRBD2	TRBJ2-1	TGTGCCAGCAGTCCGGGGATGGTAGCGGGACCGGGCAATGAGCAGTTCTTC	CASSPGMVAGPGNEQFF
15	.	TRBV5-6	.	TRBJ2-7	TGTGCCAGCAGCTTGTTGGAGGGTTGGACCTACGAGCAGTACTTC	CASSLLEGWTYEQYF
17	.	TRBV5-4	.	TRBJ2-1	TGTGCCAGCAGCCGAGCACGCAGCGGGCTTACCTACAATGAGCAGTTCTTC	CASSRARSGLTYNEQFF
17	.	TRBV5-1	.	TRBJ1-4	TGCGCCAGCAGCTTGGGGCAGGCTACAGGGCGGAATGAAAAACTGTTTTTT	CASSLGQATGRNEKLFF
16	.	TRBV24-1	.	TRBJ2-5	TGTGCCACCAGTGATCCTGGGTTGGGAGCGCAAGAGACCCAGTACTTC	CATSDPGLGAQETQYF
19	.	TRBV10-1	TRBD2	TRBJ2-3	TGCGCCAGCAGTGAGTTGGGGGGGACTAGCGCCACCGGCACAGATACGCAGTATTTT	CASSELGGTSATGTDTQYF
14	once	TRBV19	.	TRBJ1-4	TGTGCCAGTAGTATAAGCAGGGGTGGTGAAAAACTGTTTTTT	CASSISRGGEKLFF
15	.	TRBV29-1	TRBD2	TRBJ2-3	TGCAGCGTTGAAGATAGGAGCGGGGGAACAGATACGCAGTATTTT	CSVEDRSGGTDTQYF
16	.	TRBV14	TRBD1	TRBJ1-1	TGTGCCAGCAGCCCCTTCGGGCGACAGGGCATCTCTGAAGCTTTCTTT	CASSPFGRQGISEAFF
16	few	TRBV6-6	TRBD1	TRBJ1-6	TGTGCCAGCAGTTACCAGACCGGGACAGGGGGTCTATCCCTCCACTTT	CASSYQTGTGGLSLHF
15	.	TRBV10-2	TRBD2	TRBJ2-1	TGCGCCAGCAGTGAGAGCGGGAGCTCCTACAATGAGCAGTTCTTC	CASSESGSSYNEQFF
14	.	TRBV5-1	.	TRBJ1-4	TGCGCCAGCAGCTCGGGAGGGGGAAGTGAAAAACTGTTTTTT	CASSSGGGSEKLFF
13	.	TRBV29-1	.	TRBJ1-5	TGCAGCGTTGAACCCCGATATGGCCAGCCCCAGCATTTT	CSVEPRYGQPQHF
14	.	TRBV5-6	.	TRBJ1-4	TGTGCCAGCAGCTTGGACAGGACTAATGAAAAACTGTTTTTT	CASSLDRTNEKLFF
15	.	TRBV25-1	TRBD1	TRBJ1-3	TGTGCCAGCAGGCCTACGACAGGGATTGGAAACACCATATATTTT	CASRPTTGIGNTIYF
12	.	TRBV5-1	.	TRBJ2-3	TGCGCCAGCAGCCCGACAACAGATACGCAGTATTTT	CASSPTTDTQYF
15	.	TRBV6-5	TRBD2	TRBJ2-2	TGTGCCAGCAGGGTAGCGGGAGCTAACACCGGGGAGCTGTTTTTT	CASRVAGANTGELFF
18	.	TRBV25-1	TRBD2	TRBJ2-2	TGTGCCAGCAGTGAATATAGATTCGGGGGGTCGGACACCGGGGAGCTGTTTTTT	CASSEYRFGGSDTGELFF
17	.	TRBV10-2	.	TRBJ2-3	TGCGCCAGCAGAAGGACAGGGGGCAGGTCTAGCGGGGGAGAGTCGTATTTT	CASRRTGGRSSGGESYF
16	.	TRBV5-4	.	TRBJ2-1	TGTGCCAGCAGCTTAAGCCAGAACAGGGTCCCCAATGAGCAGTTCTTC	CASSLSQNRVPNEQFF
15	.	TRBV6-5	.	TRBJ1-5	TGTGCCAGCAGCCGAAGGGGGAATAGCAATCAGCCCCAGCATTTT	CASSRRGNSNQPQHF
14	.	TRBV5-1	.	TRBJ1-1	TGCGCCAGCAGCTTAGAATTTAGGGGGAATGAAGCTTTCTTT	CASSLEFRGNEAFF
16	.	TRBV28	TRBD1	TRBJ2-5	TGTGCCAGCAGTTTGGGGGTTGCAGGGGGCCAAGAGACCCAGTACTTC	CASSLGVAGGQETQYF
16	.	TRBV28	.	TRBJ2-7	TGTGCCAGCAGTTCTCCCAGACAGGCCCTATCCTACGAGCAGTACTTC	CASSSPRQALSYEQYF
16	.	TRBV19	TRBD2	TRBJ2-7	TGTGCCAGTAGTATAGATACTAGCGGGAGTTCCTACGAGCAGTACTTC	CASSIDTSGSSYEQYF
16	.	TRBV4-2	.	TRBJ2-5	TGTGCCAGCAGCCAAGATGCCGGTAGCGAGCAAGAGACCCAGTACTTC	CASSQDAGSEQETQYF
15	.	TRBV27	.	TRBJ2-1	TGTGCCAGCAGCCACGGACGGCAGGGGAACAATGAGCAGTTCTTC	CASSHGRQGNNEQFF
15	.	TRBV24-1	TRBD1	TRBJ1-2	TGTGCCACCAGTGATCCCGGGCGTAGGGGGCAAGGCTACACCTTC	CATSDPGRRGQGYTF
16	.	TRBV6-1	TRBD2	TRBJ2-1	TGTGCCAGCAGTGAAGGGACTAGCGGGGGGGTTCATGAGCAGTTCTTC	CASSEGTSGGVHEQFF
14	.	TRBV10-3	.	TRBJ1-1	TGTGCCATCAGTAGAGGACAGCAGAACACTGAAGCTTTCTTT	CAISRGQQNTEAFF
17	.	TRBV15	.	TRBJ2-1	TGTGCCACCAGCAGAGATAAGGCAGGGTTCTTCTTCAATGAGCAGTTCTTC	CATSRDKAGFFFNEQFF
15	.	TRBV19	TRBD1	TRBJ1-1	TGTGCCAGTAGCAGGACAGGGGGCGGCGGCACTGAAGCTTTCTTT	CASSRTGGGGTEAFF
15	once	TRBV11-2	.	TRBJ2-7	TGTGCCAGCAGCTTATTTGCGCGGATCTCCTACGAGCAGTACTTC	CASSLFARISYEQYF
15	.	TRBV11-2	TRBD2	TRBJ2-3	TGTGCCAGCAGCTTTCGGGGACTACAGATAGATACGCAGTATTTT	CASSFRGLQIDTQYF
14	.	TRBV7-9	.	TRBJ1-5	TGTGCCAGCAGACGTAGCGGGGGCAATCAGCCCCAGCATTTT	CASRRSGGNQPQHF